The 25 T cell receptor beta chains below were found in one sample sequenced in a study of T-cell reconstitution after alpha-beta-depleted transplantation in children. Unique molecular identifiers were incorporated during preparation of the TCRbeta library. TCRdb re-derived calls from the PCR reads in MiXCR, one entry per CDR3 protein. The repertoire consists of hundreds of thousands of distinct CDR3 sequences, with about a sixth occurring once and the leading ten covering around 30%. Specimen: PBMCs, mostly from graft donor cells, collected 360 days after TCRalphabeta/CD19-depleted stem cell transplant. The source is a boy under three years old who had a stem cell transplant for Wiskott-Aldrich syndrome, so the T cells may come from the graft donor.

This clonotype was recorded a few times. CDR3 nucleotide sequence: TGTGCCACCAGTGATCCCCGAGCGGGAGACCACGAGCAGTACTTC. It is translated as CATSDPRAGDHEQYF. The genes are TRBV24-1 and TRBJ2-7; 8 bases match TRBD2. J gave up 5 bases and V 3 bases, and 8 bases lay outside the gene matches. The length of the CDR3 is 15 residues. The germline V gene encodes CDR1 KGHDR and CDR2 SFDVKD.

This clonotype was counted ten times or more. V gene TRBV10-3 combines with J gene TRBJ2-5; D could derive from TRBD1 or TRBD2 (5 bases each). From germline, CDR1 is ENHRY and CDR2 SYGVKD. The CDR3 sequence is 14 residues long. The V and J ends lost 3 bases and 5 bases respectively, with 13 bases between them. The CDR3 loop reads CAISELEGMETQYF. CDR3 DNA: TGTGCCATCAGTGAACTAGAGGGGATGGAGACCCAGTACTTC.

This clonotype appeared a few times. The chain links TRBV10-3 to TRBJ2-1, with a tentative D call TRBD2 (6 bases). This CDR3 contains 15 residues. Germline assignment: CDR1 ENHRY and CDR2 SYGVKD. Trimming removed 4 bases from V and 4 bases from J, with 14 bases in between. The CDR3: CAISGGTGIYNEQFF. Written as DNA, the CDR3 is TGTGCCATCAGTGGAGGGACTGGAATTTACAATGAGCAGTTCTTC.

This clonotype was picked up a small number of times. V gene TRBV12-3 or TRBV12-4 combines with J gene TRBJ2-1; D is possibly TRBD2 (6 bases). The CDR3 spans 11 residues. The V gene lost 4 bases and the J gene lost 13 bases, with 11 bases spanning the gap. CDR3 amino acids: CASSYGGIQFF. The CDR3 nucleotides are TGTGCCAGCAGTTACGGAGGGATCCAGTTCTTC.

The gene calls are TRBV12-3 or TRBV12-4 and TRBJ2-2; D might be TRBD1 or TRBD2, each matching 6 bases. The CDR3 covers 17 residues. The V end lost 5 bases, the J end lost 4 bases, and 20 bases lay between the germline ends. CDR3 DNA: TGTGCCAGCAGTCCCTCAAGGGGGGCTCCGGGCACCGGGGAGCTGTTTTTT. Translation gives CASSPSRGAPGTGELFF.

This clonotype was seen more than once but under ten times. The genes are TRBV5-1 and TRBJ2-2; 12 bases line up with TRBD2. The length of the CDR3 is 16 residues. CDR1 is SGHRS, CDR2 YFSETQ, per germline. V was pared by 2 bases and J by 5 bases, with 4 bases of the junction left unmatched. The CDR3 DNA is TGCGCCAGCAGCTTCGGACTAGCGGGAAAAACCGGGGAGCTGTTTTTT. Translation: CASSFGLAGKTGELFF.

This clonotype was counted between two and nine times. The chain has TRBV12-3 or TRBV12-4 and TRBJ1-2; weak D call: TRBD1 (5 bases). This CDR3 spans 14 amino acids. The V end was cut by 7 bases, the J end by 4 bases, with 16 bases between. The CDR3 here is CASNNITGAYGYTF. The DNA of the CDR3 is TGTGCCAGCAACAATATTACAGGTGCCTATGGCTACACCTTC.

This clonotype has a count of ten or more. The V call is TRBV29-1, the J call TRBJ2-2, with 7 bases matching TRBD1. The CDR3 length is 13 residues. V was clipped by 5 bases and J by 7 bases; unmatched bases: 7. Germline V CDR1 and CDR2: SQVTM, ANQGSEA. The DNA of the CDR3 is TGCAGCGTTCTGAGACAGGGTATCGGGGAGCTGTTTTTT. Residues: CSVLRQGIGELFF.

The chain employs TRBV18 and TRBJ1-5; D is perhaps TRBD1 (5 bases). This CDR3 contains 16 residues. With 1 base removed from V and 2 bases from J, the gap between germline ends came to 12 bases. Germline CDR1 is KGHSH and CDR2 is LQKENI. CDR3 region: CASSPLQGKGNQPQHF. The CDR3 nucleotides are TGTGCCAGCTCACCACTCCAGGGTAAGGGCAATCAGCCCCAGCATTTT.

This clonotype has just a few counts. The J gene is TRBJ2-2, the V gene TRBV29-1; 10 bases match TRBD1. Germline CDR1 is SQVTM and CDR2 is ANQGSEA. This CDR3 comprises 13 residues. V was clipped by 6 bases and J by 8 bases; unmatched bases: 6. CDR3 region: CSVGQGKLGELFF. CDR3 nucleotide sequence: TGCAGCGTGGGACAGGGGAAGTTAGGGGAGCTGTTTTTT.

In this sample, this clonotype turned up a few times. The rearrangement joins TRBV5-1 to TRBJ2-3; 12 bases map to TRBD1. Trimming took 2 bases from V and 3 from J; bases not matched to a gene: 10. Germline loops: CDR1 SGHRS, CDR2 YFSETQ. The CDR3 length is 18 residues. CDR3 nucleotide sequence: TGCGCCAGCAGCTTAATGGAGCGGGACAGGGGGCGAACAGATACGCAGTATTTT. Translating gives CASSLMERDRGRTDTQYF.

This clonotype was counted only a few times. The rearrangement uses TRBV20-1 and TRBJ2-7; D is unclear. Trimming cost V 3 bases and J 5 bases, with 8 bases left between them. CDR1 and CDR2 from the germline V gene are DFQATT and SNEGSKA (reference sequence). This CDR3 region has 11 residues. DNA for the CDR3: TGCAGTGCTAGTCCTGTAAACGAGCAGTACTTC. Its protein product is CSASPVNEQYF.

This clonotype has ten or more counts. The chain's CDR3 is CASSRRGETKVGGGPHDTQYF. In DNA, the CDR3 is TGCGCCAGCAGCCGACGGGGGGAGACAAAGGTGGGCGGGGGCCCTCACGATACGCAGTATTTT. This rearrangement joins TRBV4-1 to TRBJ2-3, with D possibly matching TRBD2 (7 bases). V gave up 4 bases and J gave up 6 bases, with 35 bases separating them. Looked up from germline, CDR1 is MGHRA and CDR2 is YSYEKL. CDR3 length equals 21 residues.

This clonotype turned up a few times. The chain uses TRBV3-1 and TRBJ1-6; D not certain. CDR3 length: 15 amino acids. Germline V lookup: CDR1 LGHDT, CDR2 YNNKEL (reference sequence). V lost 5 bases to trimming and J lost 0 bases, with 8 bases between them. CDR3 bases: TGTGCCAGCAGCAAAAGCGGCTCCTATAATTCACCCCTCCACTTT. Protein sequence: CASSKSGSYNSPLHF. The full variable domain, its missing parts supplied by reference TRBV3-1 and TRBJ1-6, is DTAVSQTPKYLVTQMGNDKSIKCEQNLGHDTMYWYKQDSKKFLKIMFSYNNKELIINETVPNRFSPKSPDKAHLNLHINSLELGDSAVYFCASSKSGSYNSPLHFGNGTRLTVT.

This clonotype was seen a few times. The chain couples TRBV6-5 to TRBJ2-5, with TRBD2 as a possible D gene (5 bases). Germline V gene lookup returns CDR1 MNHEY and CDR2 SVGAGI. V was pared by 0 bases and J by 5 bases, with 10 bases between. The CDR3 is 14 amino acids. The CDR3 nucleotides are TGTGCCAGCAGTTACTCGACCGGGGAGGAGACCCAGTACTTC. Translating it yields CASSYSTGEETQYF.

This clonotype was seen a handful of times. The chain recombines TRBV12-3 or TRBV12-4 with TRBJ1-2; D might be TRBD1 (5 bases). With 5 bases removed from V and 4 bases from J, the gap between germline ends came to 11 bases. The CDR3 has 13 amino acids. The CDR3 here is CASSPGRAYGYTF. The CDR3 bases are TGTGCCAGCAGTCCCGGCAGGGCCTATGGCTACACCTTC.

The sample holds a few counts of this clonotype. This chain connects TRBV5-1 to TRBJ2-1; tentatively, D is TRBD1 or TRBD2 (5 bases each). Trimming stripped 6 bases from V and 2 bases from J, with 12 bases between. The CDR3 runs 14 residues. Per the germline V gene, CDR1 is SGHRS and CDR2 is YFSETQ. This chain's CDR3 is CASIGTGPYNEQFF. In nucleotides, the CDR3 is TGCGCCAGCATCGGAACGGGACCCTACAATGAGCAGTTCTTC.

This clonotype appeared a few times. The genes are TRBV24-1 and TRBJ2-1, with D unresolved. The CDR3 contains 18 residues. Trimming stripped 4 bases from V and 4 bases from J, with 22 bases between. Germline loops: CDR1 KGHDR, CDR2 SFDVKD. The CDR3 spells CATSDPSGDLSRYNEQFF. CDR3 in DNA: TGTGCCACCAGTGACCCCTCCGGCGATTTGTCACGGTACAATGAGCAGTTCTTC.

This clonotype has a count of ten or more. The gene calls are TRBV7-2 and TRBJ2-7; D call uncertain. CDR1 is SGHTA and CDR2 is FQGNSA in the germline V gene. The CDR3 contains 14 residues. V lost 1 base and J 4 bases, leaving 11 bases between the germline ends. The CDR3 sequence: CASSLGQARYEQYF. The CDR3 DNA follows: TGTGCCAGCAGCTTAGGTCAGGCCCGTTACGAGCAGTACTTC.

This chain connects TRBV4-1 to TRBJ2-2; no clear D gene. The germline CDR1 and CDR2 sequences are MGHRA and YSYEKL. Trimming removed 0 bases at V and 3 bases at J, with 8 bases between. This CDR3 contains 15 residues. The CDR3 reads CASSQEGLDTGELFF. The CDR3, as DNA: TGCGCCAGCAGCCAAGAGGGGTTGGACACCGGGGAGCTGTTTTTT.

The chain is built from TRBV4-3 and TRBJ2-1; TRBD2 matches 7 bases. CDR1 is LGHNA and CDR2 is YSLEER in the germline V gene. The J segment lost 5 bases and the V segment lost 1 base, leaving 8 bases of the junction unmatched. The CDR3 has 16 residues. DNA of the CDR3: TGCGCCAGCAGCCAAGCCGCCGGGCTAGCGGACAATGAGCAGTTCTTC. Translating it yields CASSQAAGLADNEQFF.

The rearrangement uses TRBV24-1 and TRBJ2-5; the D gene is possibly TRBD2 (5 bases). V shed 10 bases and J shed 3 bases, with 8 bases lying between them. The CDR3 contains 11 residues. Germline V gene data show CDR1 as KGHDR and CDR2 as SFDVKD. The DNA of the CDR3 is TGTGCCACGGGGAGAGAAGAGACCCAGTACTTC. This gives the protein CATGREETQYF.

This clonotype was detected many times. The V gene is TRBV29-1, the J gene TRBJ2-1, with a tentative D call TRBD2 (5 bases). The germline V and J ends were trimmed by 3 bases and 5 bases, with 8 bases remaining between them. The length of the CDR3 is 12 residues. Germline V gene sequence: CDR1 SQVTM, CDR2 ANQGSEA. CDR3 in amino acids: CSVERAHNEQFF. CDR3 sequence (DNA): TGCAGCGTTGAGCGGGCCCACAATGAGCAGTTCTTC.

The V call is TRBV5-1, the J call TRBJ1-1, with D hard to call. Germline values: CDR1 SGHRS, CDR2 YFSETQ. CDR3 length: 11 residues. V was clipped by 6 bases and J by 3 bases, with 6 bases between them. The CDR3 region is CASTDDTEAFF. In DNA form, the CDR3 reads TGCGCCAGCACAGATGACACTGAAGCTTTCTTT.

The rearrangement joins TRBV15 to TRBJ2-7, with D unclear. The germline V and J ends were trimmed by 0 bases and 6 bases, with 12 bases remaining between them. Germline CDR1 LNHNV, CDR2 YYDKDF (reference sequence). The CDR3 sequence is 14 residues long. CDR3 sequence reads: CATSRDNWSSEQYF. CDR3 DNA: TGTGCCACCAGCAGAGACAACTGGAGCAGCGAGCAGTACTTC.